Shown below are 26 T cell receptor beta chains from a single sample sequenced in a study of T cells after yellow fever vaccination. TCRdb itself ran the 5' RACE reads through MiXCR, one entry per CDR3 protein. The repertoire consists of 400,000 or so distinct CDR3 sequences, with roughly 10% occurring once and the leading ten covering roughly 18%. Sequenced material: PBMCs, taken on the day of the first yellow fever vaccination. Every receptor here comes from a man between 18 and 29 years old who received the YFV17D yellow fever vaccine.

V and J are TRBV27 and TRBJ1-4; D may be TRBD1 (5 bases). This CDR3 region has 18 residues. V was shortened by 6 bases and J by 0 bases, with 20 bases between the two germline ends. Germline CDR1 and CDR2: MNHEY and SMNVEV (reference sequence). The CDR3 loop is CASRSGRRGIATNEKLFF. CDR3 in DNA: TGTGCCAGCAGATCAGGGAGGAGGGGTATTGCAACTAATGAAAAACTGTTTTTT.

The V and J genes are TRBV11-3 and TRBJ2-1, with 9 bases matching TRBD1. Germline CDR1 is SGHNT and CDR2 is YENEEA. The J segment lost 2 bases and the V segment lost 3 bases, leaving 2 bases of the junction unmatched. The CDR3 spans 15 residues. The CDR3 sequence is CASSFGQGTYNEQFF. DNA of the CDR3: TGTGCCAGCAGCTTCGGACAGGGGACCTACAATGAGCAGTTCTTC.

The V and J genes are TRBV14 and TRBJ2-7; 7 bases fit TRBD2. V lost 1 base, J lost 7 bases, and 10 bases stayed unmatched. CDR3 size: 15 residues. From germline, CDR1 is SGHDN and CDR2 FVKESK. The CDR3 region has the DNA TGTGCCAGCAGCCAAGGACTAGCCTTCGGTGGGGAGCAGTACTTC. Its translation is CASSQGLAFGGEQYF.

A few counts support this clonotype. The genes are TRBV7-9 and TRBJ2-7; 9 bases fit TRBD1. Per germline, CDR1 SEHNR and CDR2 FQNEAQ (reference sequence). The J segment lost 4 bases and the V segment lost 1 base, leaving 5 bases of the junction unmatched. This CDR3 has 15 amino acids. CDR3 sequence reads: CASSLGDRAGYEQYF. The CDR3 DNA sequence: TGTGCCAGCAGCTTAGGGGACAGGGCTGGATACGAGCAGTACTTC. Together with reference TRBV7-9 and TRBJ2-7, the CDR3 gives the full variable domain: DTGVSQNPRHKITKRGQNVTFRCDPISEHNRLYWYRQTLGQGPEFLTYFQNEAQLEKSRLLSDRFSAERPKGSFSTLEIQRTEQGDSAMYLCASSLGDRAGYEQYFGPGTRLTVT.

A few counts support this clonotype. The chain links TRBV5-4 to TRBJ1-1; tentatively, D is TRBD1 (5 bases). The CDR3 contains 15 residues. Trimming took off 1 base at V and 1 base at J, with 11 bases between the two ends. Germline CDR1 reads SGHNT; CDR2 reads YYREEE (reference sequence). The CDR3 DNA sequence: TGTGCCAGCAGCTTGCAGGGTACTAGGAACACTGAAGCTTTCTTT. It yields the protein CASSLQGTRNTEAFF.

The V call is TRBV6-5, the J call TRBJ1-1; possible D gene TRBD1, 5 bases. CDR3 length equals 15 residues. V lost 2 bases and J 4 bases, leaving 14 bases between the germline ends. In germline, CDR1 is MNHEY, CDR2 SVGAGI. The CDR3 DNA reads TGTGCCAGCAGTTACAAGGGGATCGTCGGCACTGAAGCTTTCTTT. Translation gives CASSYKGIVGTEAFF.

This clonotype was seen a handful of times. This chain links TRBV12-3 or TRBV12-4 with TRBJ1-5; D not resolved. There are 14 residues in the CDR3. Trimming took 8 bases from V and 1 from J, leaving 12 bases between them. The CDR3, as DNA: TGTGCCAGCGGCTATCCCGGGAGCAATCAGCCCCAGCATTTT. Protein: CASGYPGSNQPQHF.

This clonotype came up many times. This chain links TRBV6-5 with TRBJ2-1, with unresolved D. The germline V gene encodes CDR1 MNHEY and CDR2 SVGAGI. The CDR3 sequence is 15 residues long. The germline V and J ends were trimmed by 0 bases and 10 bases, with 16 bases remaining between them. The CDR3 nucleotides are TGTGCCAGCAGTTACTCGGCTGCCCCCTATGAGGAGCAGTTCTTC. It encodes CASSYSAAPYEEQFF.

This chain connects TRBV6-2 or TRBV6-3 to TRBJ1-1; D possibly corresponds to TRBD1 (5 bases). The CDR3 contains 15 residues. V gave up 2 bases and J gave up 1 base, with 11 bases separating them. In germline, CDR1 is MNHEY, CDR2 SVGEGT. CDR3 bases: TGTGCCAGCAGTTACGGGAGGGGTGCGAACACTGAAGCTTTCTTT. Translated, it gives CASSYGRGANTEAFF.

This clonotype was seen a few times. The chain combines TRBV9 with TRBJ1-6; D is uncertain. This CDR3 has 11 residues. CDR1 is SGDLS and CDR2 is YYNGEE in the germline V gene. V gave up 4 bases and J gave up 8 bases, with 4 bases separating them. CDR3 residues: CASSNDSPLHF. CDR3 DNA sequence: TGTGCCAGCAGCAACGATTCACCCCTCCACTTT.

Here the CDR3 reads CASSVSGGKKNEQFF. CDR3 bases: TGTGCCAGCAGCGTCAGCGGGGGGAAAAAGAATGAGCAGTTCTTC. The genes are TRBV3-1 and TRBJ2-1, with TRBD2 identical over 9 bases. This CDR3 is 15 amino acids long. V gave up 5 bases and J gave up 7 bases; unmatched junction bases: 9. Germline CDR1 is LGHDT and CDR2 is YNNKEL (reference sequence).

A single count supports this clonotype. The J gene is TRBJ1-1, the V gene TRBV12-3 or TRBV12-4, with 7 bases lining up with TRBD1. The CDR3 extends over 13 amino acids. V lost 8 bases and J lost 5; bases outside the gene matches: 8. In DNA, the CDR3 is TGTGCCAGCGTGTCAGGGGGACGGACTGAAGCTTTCTTT. Amino acid sequence: CASVSGGRTEAFF.

This clonotype was detected only a few times. This chain links TRBV27 with TRBJ2-3, with D possibly being TRBD1 or TRBD2 (6 bases each). The germline V and J ends were trimmed by 7 bases and 0 bases, with 11 bases remaining between them. Germline V gene lookup returns CDR1 MNHEY and CDR2 SMNVEV (reference sequence). This CDR3 contains 14 residues. CDR3 nucleotide sequence: TGTGCCAGCAAACAGGGACTTAGCACAGATACGCAGTATTTT. It translates to CASKQGLSTDTQYF.

This clonotype was counted between two and nine times. The gene calls are TRBV4-1 and TRBJ2-5; 7 bases match TRBD1. Trimming at V came to 6 bases and at J to 5 bases, leaving 12 bases not matched to a gene. Germline V gene data show CDR1 as MGHRA and CDR2 as YSYEKL. CDR3 length equals 15 residues. The CDR3 here is CASRTTGWLVETQYF. The CDR3 region has the DNA TGCGCCAGCAGAACGACAGGGTGGCTTGTTGAGACCCAGTACTTC.

This sequence joins TRBV10-3 and TRBJ2-7, with 9 bases that match TRBD1. The CDR3 runs to 12 residues. With V trimmed by 10 bases and J by 7 bases, 8 bases remained unmatched. Per the germline V gene, CDR1 is ENHRY and CDR2 is SYGVKD. The CDR3 region is CATKQGAGEQYV. CDR3 nucleotides: TGTGCCACCAAACAGGGGGCGGGTGAGCAGTACGTC.

This clonotype came up many times. The V gene is TRBV7-7, the J gene TRBJ2-5; 7 bases are shared with TRBD1. The CDR3 runs 15 residues. J gave up 4 bases and V 1 base, and 6 bases lay outside the gene matches. CDR1 and CDR2 from the germline V gene are SSHAT and FNYEAQ (reference sequence). CDR3 residues: CASSLGQGRGETQYF. The DNA for the CDR3 is TGTGCCAGCAGCTTAGGACAGGGTCGGGGAGAGACCCAGTACTTC.

The chain is built from TRBV27 and TRBJ1-6; D is ambiguous. CDR1 and CDR2 (germline): MNHEY, SMNVEV (reference sequence). CDR3 length: 14 amino acids. V lost 3 bases and J lost 5, with 8 bases in between. The CDR3 coding sequence is TGTGCCAGCAGTTTGAGACGGGATAATTCACCCCTCCACTTT. Translating it yields CASSLRRDNSPLHF.

The V gene is TRBV6-5, the J gene TRBJ2-7; the D gene is possibly TRBD2 (5 bases). The V and J ends lost 0 bases and 6 bases respectively, with 9 bases between them. The CDR3 has 13 residues. The germline gives CDR1 MNHEY, CDR2 SVGAGI. CDR3 protein: CASSYSGVAEQYV. CDR3 sequence (DNA): TGTGCCAGCAGTTACTCCGGGGTTGCCGAGCAGTACGTC.

DNA for the CDR3: TGTGCCAGCGCCCCCGGACAGGGGGTTTATTCACCCCTCCACTTT. Translation: CASAPGQGVYSPLHF. The chain recombines TRBV18 with TRBJ1-6; 10 nucleotides agree with TRBD1. V gave up 8 bases and J gave up 8 bases; unmatched junction bases: 9. The CDR3 length is 15 residues. Germline values: CDR1 KGHSH, CDR2 LQKENI.

A few counts support this clonotype. The J gene is TRBJ2-4, the V gene TRBV12-3 or TRBV12-4, with D perhaps TRBD1 (5 bases). There are 14 residues in the CDR3. Trimming stripped 6 bases from V and 7 bases from J, with 16 bases between. CDR3 nucleotide sequence: TGTGCCAGCAGCGAGACAGAGGTTTGGAACATTCAGTACTTC. This encodes CASSETEVWNIQYF.

This rearrangement joins TRBV2 to TRBJ2-3, with D possibly TRBD1 on 5 matching bases. The V gene's germline CDR1 is SNHLY and CDR2 FYNNEI. This CDR3 has 12 amino acids. The V end lost 6 bases, the J end lost 2 bases, and 6 bases lay between the germline ends. CDR3 sequence reads: CASRDNTDTQYF. CDR3 nucleotide sequence: TGTGCCAGCAGGGACAACACAGATACGCAGTATTTT.

This rearrangement joins TRBV6-5 to TRBJ1-3; maybe TRBD1 (5 bases). The CDR3 has 16 amino acids. Looked up from germline, CDR1 is MNHEY and CDR2 is SVGAGI. V was shortened by 3 bases and J by 0 bases, with 12 bases between the two germline ends. CDR3 bases: TGTGCCAGCAGTTATGCCCCTGGGACCTCTGGAAACACCATATATTTT. It is translated as CASSYAPGTSGNTIYF.

The chain carries TRBV6-6 and TRBJ1-5, with 7 bases aligning to TRBD1. Trimming removed 9 bases from V and 9 bases from J; junction bases left unmatched: 8. The germline CDR1 and CDR2 sequences are MNHNY and SVGAGI (reference sequence). The CDR3 length is 12 residues. CDR3 sequence (DNA): TGTGCCAGTAGGGGGCCAGGGAGGCCCCAGCATTTT. It is translated as CASRGPGRPQHF.

This clonotype was seen a few times. This rearrangement joins TRBV6-5 to TRBJ2-7, with D possibly being TRBD1 or TRBD2 (5 bases each). Germline CDR1 and CDR2: MNHEY and SVGAGI. The germline V and J ends were trimmed by 2 bases and 6 bases, with 11 bases remaining between them. The CDR3 consists of 13 residues. The CDR3 DNA is TGTGCCAGCAGTTACGGGGACGGGTCCGAGCAGTACGTC. Translated, it gives CASSYGDGSEQYV.

The gene calls are TRBV20-1 and TRBJ2-7; no clear D gene. V lost 0 bases and J lost 4, with 10 bases in between. Germline V gene data show CDR1 as DFQATT and CDR2 as SNEGSKA (reference sequence). The CDR3 sequence is 13 residues long. The CDR3 is CSAREVGSYEQYV. CDR3 nucleotide sequence: TGCAGTGCTAGAGAGGTAGGATCATACGAGCAGTACGTC.

This clonotype was seen more than once but under ten times. CDR3 in DNA: TGTGCCAGCAGCCCCACTTCCCGGGGCTGGGGCTATGGCTACACCTTC. This gives the protein CASSPTSRGWGYGYTF. The chain links TRBV7-9 to TRBJ1-2; possible D gene TRBD1, 5 bases. Germline-derived CDR1 and CDR2 are SEHNR and FQNEAQ (reference sequence). Trimming took off 5 bases at V and 4 bases at J, with 20 bases between the two ends. The CDR3 spans 16 residues.